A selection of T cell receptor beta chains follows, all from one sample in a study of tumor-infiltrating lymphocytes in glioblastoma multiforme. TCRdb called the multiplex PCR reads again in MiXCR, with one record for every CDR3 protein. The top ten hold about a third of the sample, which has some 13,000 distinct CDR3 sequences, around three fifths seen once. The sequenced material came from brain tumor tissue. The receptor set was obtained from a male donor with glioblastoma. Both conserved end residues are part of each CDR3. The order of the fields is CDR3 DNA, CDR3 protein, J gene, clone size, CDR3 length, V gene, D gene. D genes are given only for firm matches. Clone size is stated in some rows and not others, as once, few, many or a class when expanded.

CDR3nt: TGCAGCGCTTCTGGGGACACTGAAGCTTTCTTT
CDR3aa: CSASGDTEAFF
j_gene: TRBJ1-1
abundance: large
len: 11
v_gene: TRBV29-1
d_gene: -

CDR3nt: TGTGCCAGCAGTAAGCCGGGACTAGTATTGGAGACCCGGTACTTC
CDR3aa: CASSKPGLVLETRYF
j_gene: TRBJ2-5
abundance: -
len: 15
v_gene: TRBV6-2/TRBV6-3
d_gene: TRBD2

CDR3nt: TGCAGTGCTAGCGGGCCCCTCTCCTACGAGCAGTACTTC
CDR3aa: CSASGPLSYEQYF
j_gene: TRBJ2-7
abundance: medium-sized
len: 13
v_gene: TRBV20-1
d_gene: -

CDR3nt: TGCGCCAGCAGTGAGTTAGCTGGCTCCTACGAGCAGTACTTC
CDR3aa: CASSELAGSYEQYF
j_gene: TRBJ2-7
abundance: -
len: 14
v_gene: TRBV10-2
d_gene: -

CDR3nt: TGCAGTGCTACCCTGGACTATCGCGGGGGCCCTGAGCAGTTCTTC
CDR3aa: CSATLDYRGGPEQFF
j_gene: TRBJ2-1
abundance: -
len: 15
v_gene: TRBV20-1
d_gene: -

CDR3nt: TGTAGCGTTGCCAGGGACGAAGAATCACCCCTCCACTTT
CDR3aa: CSVARDEESPLHF
j_gene: TRBJ1-6
abundance: -
len: 13
v_gene: TRBV29-1
d_gene: -

CDR3nt: TGCAGTGCTAGCCCAGGGGGCGAGCAGTACTTC
CDR3aa: CSASPGGEQYF
j_gene: TRBJ2-7
abundance: -
len: 11
v_gene: TRBV20-1
d_gene: TRBD1

CDR3nt: TGCGTTAGCAGCCAAGATGAGATACTCACTGAAGCTTTCTTT
CDR3aa: CVSSQDEILTEAFF
j_gene: TRBJ1-1
abundance: -
len: 14
v_gene: TRBV4-1
d_gene: -

CDR3nt: TGTGCCAGCAGCTTTTCCAGAGACAGGGTATGGGAGCAGTACTTC
CDR3aa: CASSFSRDRVWEQYF
j_gene: TRBJ2-7
abundance: few
len: 15
v_gene: TRBV11-2
d_gene: TRBD1

CDR3nt: TGTGCCAGCAGCTTAGTCTTAGCCTACGAGCAGTACTTC
CDR3aa: CASSLVLAYEQYF
j_gene: TRBJ2-7
abundance: many
len: 13
v_gene: TRBV11-2
d_gene: -

CDR3nt: TGTGCCAGCAGTTTTCGGGGAACCTCCAATCAGCCCCAGCATTTT
CDR3aa: CASSFRGTSNQPQHF
j_gene: TRBJ1-5
abundance: once
len: 15
v_gene: TRBV12-3/TRBV12-4
d_gene: -

CDR3nt: TGTGCCAGCAGCTTAGATACTGGCACAGATACGCAGTATTTT
CDR3aa: CASSLDTGTDTQYF
j_gene: TRBJ2-3
abundance: -
len: 14
v_gene: TRBV11-3
d_gene: -

CDR3nt: TGCAGTGCTAGAGATTCGGGAGGGGGAAACATTCAGTACTTC
CDR3aa: CSARDSGGGNIQYF
j_gene: TRBJ2-4
abundance: -
len: 14
v_gene: TRBV20-1
d_gene: TRBD2

CDR3nt: TGCAGTGCTGGGGGTGGAGCAGCAAATCAGCCCCAGCATTTT
CDR3aa: CSAGGGAANQPQHF
j_gene: TRBJ1-5
abundance: -
len: 14
v_gene: TRBV20-1
d_gene: -

CDR3nt: TGTGCCAGCGCCCAAACTAGCGGGAGTGTCTCCGGGGAGCTGTTTTTT
CDR3aa: CASAQTSGSVSGELFF
j_gene: TRBJ2-2
abundance: -
len: 16
v_gene: TRBV7-8
d_gene: TRBD2

CDR3nt: TGTGCCAGCAGCAAACGGACAGTGGCAGGGGAAAAACTGTTTTTT
CDR3aa: CASSKRTVAGEKLFF
j_gene: TRBJ1-4
abundance: -
len: 15
v_gene: TRBV7-8
d_gene: -

CDR3nt: TGTGCCAGCAGACAAGACAGGTGGGCGGGAGGTCTGTCCTACAATGAGCAGTTCTTC
CDR3aa: CASRQDRWAGGLSYNEQFF
j_gene: TRBJ2-1
abundance: once
len: 19
v_gene: TRBV14
d_gene: TRBD2

CDR3nt: TGCGCCAGCAGACCTTCGGCGACAGGGGATCAGCCCCAGCACTTT
CDR3aa: CASRPSATGDQPQHF
j_gene: TRBJ1-5
abundance: -
len: 15
v_gene: TRBV10-2
d_gene: TRBD1

CDR3nt: TGCGCCAGCAGCTTGGAAGACAGGGGCGAGTCACCCCTCCACTTT
CDR3aa: CASSLEDRGESPLHF
j_gene: TRBJ1-6
abundance: many
len: 15
v_gene: TRBV5-1
d_gene: TRBD1

CDR3nt: TGTGCCAGCACCTCAGGGACAGCAGTAAATTCACCCCTCCACTTT
CDR3aa: CASTSGTAVNSPLHF
j_gene: TRBJ1-6
abundance: -
len: 15
v_gene: TRBV7-8
d_gene: TRBD1

CDR3nt: TGCAGTGCTAGTAGGGACTCTTATATCAATCAGCCCCAGCATTTC
CDR3aa: CSASRDSYINQPQHF
j_gene: TRBJ1-5
abundance: -
len: 15
v_gene: TRBV20-1
d_gene: -

CDR3nt: TGCACCAGCAGCCAAGAATCAGGGAGCTCCTACGATGAGCAGTTCTTC
CDR3aa: CTSSQESGSSYDEQFF
j_gene: TRBJ2-1
abundance: -
len: 16
v_gene: TRBV4-1
d_gene: -

CDR3nt: TGCGCCAGCAGCCAAGAAGTCAAGAAACAGGAGACCCAGTACTTC
CDR3aa: CASSQEVKKQETQYF
j_gene: TRBJ2-5
abundance: -
len: 15
v_gene: TRBV4-1
d_gene: -

CDR3nt: TGTGCCAGCAGCTCAGGGTGGACGGACACTGAAGCTTTCTTT
CDR3aa: CASSSGWTDTEAFF
j_gene: TRBJ1-1
abundance: -
len: 14
v_gene: TRBV6-2/TRBV6-3
d_gene: -

CDR3nt: TGTGCCATCAGCCTCAGGGGAGCGGACAATGAGCAGTTCTTC
CDR3aa: CAISLRGADNEQFF
j_gene: TRBJ2-1
abundance: -
len: 14
v_gene: TRBV10-3
d_gene: -

CDR3nt: TGTGCCAGCAGCCTTGGGGGCATAGATACGCAGTATTTT
CDR3aa: CASSLGGIDTQYF
j_gene: TRBJ2-3
abundance: few
len: 13
v_gene: TRBV6-5
d_gene: -

CDR3nt: TGCGCTAGCAGCCCTGACACATTTGTCACAGATACGCAGTATTTT
CDR3aa: CASSPDTFVTDTQYF
j_gene: TRBJ2-3
abundance: -
len: 15
v_gene: TRBV4-1
d_gene: -

CDR3nt: TGTGCCAGCAGCCGAAACCGGGACAGTAGGCATTTT
CDR3aa: CASSRNRDSRHF
j_gene: TRBJ2-3
abundance: -
len: 12
v_gene: TRBV12-3/TRBV12-4
d_gene: TRBD1

CDR3nt: TGTGTCAGCAGTGAAGTGGCTAGCGGGTTCAGGTACGAGCAGTACTTC
CDR3aa: CVSSEVASGFRYEQYF
j_gene: TRBJ2-7
abundance: few
len: 16
v_gene: TRBV6-1
d_gene: TRBD2

CDR3nt: TGTGCCAGCAGTCTCAGCGGGACAAACACTGAAGCTTTCTTT
CDR3aa: CASSLSGTNTEAFF
j_gene: TRBJ1-1
abundance: -
len: 14
v_gene: TRBV6-5
d_gene: -

CDR3nt: TGTGCCATCAGTGAGTCGGGGCAGATGCAGTACTTC
CDR3aa: CAISESGQMQYF
j_gene: TRBJ2-7
abundance: -
len: 12
v_gene: TRBV10-3
d_gene: -